Presented here are 25 T cell receptor beta chains from one specimen sequenced in a study of blood T cell repertoires in COVID-19 (TCRdb year 2020). The library came from the immunoSEQ multiplex PCR assay. In its TCRdb copy, this immuneACCESS table keeps in-frame sequences only and misses some clones. Where compared with another copy, unresolved V genes explain less than half of these, and the others have no known cause. This sample lists 50,000 or so clones; roughly 90% were detected once. Approximately 13% of the sample belongs to the ten largest clones. Sequencing used peripheral blood. The source is a man aged 55 to 70 with active COVID-19.

The genes are TRBV6-5 and TRBJ2-5; 7 bases are shared with TRBD1. Germline V gives CDR1 MNHEY, CDR2 SVGAGI. The trim removed 5 bases at V and 4 bases at J, leaving 4 bases unmatched. This CDR3 is 13 amino acids long. The CDR3 is CASSIPGGETQYF. The CDR3 DNA reads TGTGCCAGCAGTATCCCAGGGGGAGAGACCCAGTACTTC.

The chain is built from TRBV6-5 and TRBJ1-2; D uncertain. Per germline, CDR1 MNHEY and CDR2 SVGAGI. V shed 0 bases and J shed 4 bases, with 12 bases lying between them. CDR3 length: 15 residues. CDR3 DNA sequence: TGTGCCAGCAGTTACTCGAACGCTATCGGCTATGGCTACACCTTC. Translating gives CASSYSNAIGYGYTF.

V is TRBV7-9 and J is TRBJ2-7; TRBD1 matches at 11 bases. There are 14 residues in the CDR3. Germline CDR1 is SEHNR and CDR2 is FQNEAQ (reference sequence). The J segment lost 2 bases and the V segment lost 5 bases, leaving 2 bases of the junction unmatched. Here the CDR3 DNA reads TGTGCCAGCAGCCCGGGACAGGGGGCCTACGAGCAGTACTTC. The encoded protein is CASSPGQGAYEQYF.

The rearrangement uses TRBV2 and TRBJ1-2; a weak D match, TRBD1 (6 bases). The CDR3 sequence is 15 residues long. The germline gives CDR1 SNHLY, CDR2 FYNNEI. V was cut by 8 bases and J by 6 bases, with 22 bases left in between. Here the CDR3 reads CASVDRPSGIDGYTF. Here the CDR3 DNA reads TGTGCCAGCGTAGACAGGCCTAGTGGGATAGATGGCTACACCTTC.

The sample holds one count of this clone. The chain uses TRBV9 and TRBJ2-6, with 9 bases aligning to TRBD1. Losses at the gene ends were 3 bases for V and 0 bases for J; bases not matched to a gene: 13. The CDR3 extends over 20 amino acids. Germline CDR1 and CDR2: SGDLS and YYNGEE. The CDR3 sequence is CASSGGPGQGRISGANVLTF. CDR3 nucleotides: TGTGCCAGCAGCGGGGGTCCGGGACAGGGACGAATCTCTGGGGCCAACGTCCTGACTTTC.

The J gene is TRBJ1-4, the V gene TRBV30; 9 bases line up with TRBD1. After removal of 3 bases from V and 8 bases from J, the junction contained 7 bases not matched to a gene. This CDR3 has 14 amino acids. Per the germline V gene, CDR1 is GTSNPN and CDR2 is SVGIG (reference sequence). The CDR3, as DNA: TGTGCCTGGAGCCAGGGGGGACAGGGCGAAAAACTGTTTTTT. Protein: CAWSQGGQGEKLFF.

V and J are TRBV4-3 and TRBJ2-3; D might be TRBD2 (6 bases). This CDR3 region has 16 residues. CDR1 LGHNA and CDR2 YSLEER come from the germline V gene. With 0 bases removed from V and 2 bases from J, the gap between germline ends came to 12 bases. The CDR3 DNA sequence: TGCGCCAGCAGCCAAGATTCAGCGGGTTCCACAGATACGCAGTATTTT. Translated: CASSQDSAGSTDTQYF.

The chain employs TRBV30 and TRBJ2-5, with TRBD1 matching over 8 bases. The CDR3 is 13 residues long. Looked up from germline, CDR1 is GTSNPN and CDR2 is SVGIG (reference sequence). V trimming: 5 bases; J trimming: 2 bases; junction bases outside the gene matches: 4. The CDR3 nucleotides read TGTGCCTGGGCCCGGGACAGGCAAGAGACCCAGTACTTC. Its protein product is CAWARDRQETQYF.

V is TRBV27 and J is TRBJ2-7, with 12 positions matching TRBD2. The CDR3 consists of 15 residues. Unmatched junction bases numbered 5, after V lost 4 bases and J lost 4 bases. CDR1 MNHEY and CDR2 SMNVEV come from the germline V gene (reference sequence). CDR3 residues: CASSSSGRARYEQYF. The CDR3 nucleotides are TGTGCCAGCAGTTCTAGCGGGAGGGCCCGGTACGAGCAGTACTTC.

The rearrangement uses TRBV18 and TRBJ1-2; the match to TRBD1 covers 8 bases. The ends lost 4 bases at V and 8 bases at J; junction bases unmatched: 12. Germline CDR1 and CDR2: KGHSH and LQKENI. CDR3 length: 15 amino acids. The CDR3 sequence: CASSLDRASGEGYTF. For the CDR3, the DNA is TGTGCCAGCTCACTGGACAGGGCGTCGGGGGAAGGCTACACCTTC.

V is TRBV7-8 and J is TRBJ2-1, with 9 bases that match TRBD2. Trimming at V came to 5 bases and at J to 2 bases, leaving 4 bases not matched to a gene. This CDR3 contains 15 residues. The V gene's germline CDR1 is SGHVS and CDR2 FQNEAQ. CDR3 sequence (DNA): TGTGCCAGCAGCCAGCTAGCGGGGCCCTACAATGAGCAGTTCTTC. This encodes CASSQLAGPYNEQFF. The full variable domain, in which reference TRBV7-8 and TRBJ2-1 provide the parts outside the CDR3, is GAGVSQSPRYKVAKRGQDVALRCDPISGHVSLFWYQQALGQGPEFLTYFQNEAQLDKSGLPSDRFFAERPEGSVSTLKIQRTQQEDSAVYLCASSQLAGPYNEQFFGPGTRLTVL.

V usage is TRBV12-3 or TRBV12-4 and J usage is TRBJ1-5; TRBD1 is a possible D gene (5 bases). Trimming took 6 bases from V and 5 from J, leaving 11 bases between them. This CDR3 is 13 amino acids long. The chain's CDR3 is CASSPTGDQPQHF. The CDR3 DNA sequence: TGTGCCAGCAGCCCTACAGGTGATCAGCCCCAGCATTTT.

The V gene is TRBV28, the J gene TRBJ2-3; 8 bases line up with TRBD1. The CDR3 length is 13 residues. Looked up from germline, CDR1 is MDHEN and CDR2 is SYDVKM. The J segment lost 6 bases and the V segment lost 4 bases, leaving 3 bases of the junction unmatched. The CDR3 spells CASSSTGADTQYF. The CDR3 DNA sequence: TGTGCCAGCAGTTCGACAGGGGCCGATACGCAGTATTTT.

This sequence joins TRBV28 and TRBJ1-1; D uncertain. The length of the CDR3 is 14 residues. Germline CDR1 is MDHEN and CDR2 is SYDVKM. Trimming removed 4 bases from V and 2 bases from J, with 11 bases in between. This CDR3 is CASSSSAGNTEAFF. The CDR3, as DNA: TGTGCCAGCAGTTCATCCGCAGGAAACACTGAAGCTTTCTTT.

The chain has TRBV6-6 and TRBJ2-1; D remains unclear. The CDR3 extends over 12 amino acids. V lost 6 bases and J lost 4, with 7 bases in between. Germline CDR1 MNHNY, CDR2 SVGAGI (reference sequence). The CDR3 DNA reads as TGTGCCAGCAGAGACGGGTACAATGAGCAGTTCTTC. Translating gives CASRDGYNEQFF.

The rearrangement joins TRBV5-1 to TRBJ2-1, with 11 bases that match TRBD2. Germline V gene data show CDR1 as SGHRS and CDR2 as YFSETQ. V trimming: 0 bases; J trimming: 4 bases; junction bases outside the gene matches: 12. The CDR3 spans 19 residues. The CDR3 DNA sequence: TGCGCCAGCAGCTTGGGTAGCGGGGGGGCCAAATTTTGGTACAATGAGCAGTTCTTC. It encodes CASSLGSGGAKFWYNEQFF.

The chain links TRBV28 to TRBJ2-3, with 8 bases lining up with TRBD2. V trimming: 7 bases; J trimming: 4 bases; junction bases outside the gene matches: 4. Germline V gene lookup returns CDR1 MDHEN and CDR2 SYDVKM. The CDR3 totals 13 residues. CDR3 residues: CASNGGAPDTQYF. The CDR3 DNA is TGTGCCAGCAACGGGGGGGCCCCAGATACGCAGTATTTT.

V usage is TRBV4-2 and J usage is TRBJ2-2; possible D gene TRBD1, 6 bases. This CDR3 region has 15 residues. Deletions cut 1 base from V and 4 bases from J, with 10 bases between. CDR1 is LGHNA, CDR2 YNFKEQ, per germline. The chain's CDR3 is CASSQAADSTGELFF. DNA for the CDR3: TGTGCCAGCAGCCAAGCGGCGGACAGCACCGGGGAGCTGTTTTTT.

The chain couples TRBV11-1 to TRBJ2-1, with TRBD1 matching 8 bases. V shed 4 bases, J shed 7 bases, and the junction held 12 bases outside the gene matches. The CDR3 length is 16 residues. Per the germline V gene, CDR1 is SGHAT and CDR2 is FQDESV (reference sequence). The CDR3 spells CASSYRTGWGSNEQFF. In DNA, the CDR3 is TGTGCCAGCAGCTACCGGACAGGGTGGGGTAGTAATGAGCAGTTCTTC.

The chain joins TRBV2 to TRBJ2-3; D is perhaps TRBD2 (6 bases). V lost 7 bases to trimming and J lost 0 bases, with 11 bases between them. The germline gives CDR1 SNHLY, CDR2 FYNNEI. This CDR3 has 14 residues. The CDR3 region is CASKRESSTDTQYF. The CDR3 coding sequence is TGTGCCAGCAAACGGGAGTCTAGCACAGATACGCAGTATTTT.

The chain carries TRBV2 and TRBJ1-2, with D possibly matching TRBD1 (5 bases). V was pared by 6 bases and J by 0 bases, with 14 bases between. The CDR3 is made up of 15 amino acids. The germline V gene has CDR1 SNHLY and CDR2 FYNNEI. CDR3 protein: CASSPDSTPNYGYTF. DNA for the CDR3: TGTGCCAGCAGCCCCGACAGTACGCCTAACTATGGCTACACCTTC. Full variable domain (remainder filled in from reference TRBV2 and TRBJ1-2): EPEVTQTPSHQVTQMGQEVILRCVPISNHLYFYWYRQILGQKVEFLVSFYNNEISEKSEIFDDQFSVERPDGSNFTLKIRSTKLEDSAMYFCASSPDSTPNYGYTFGSGTRLTVV.

This chain joins TRBV7-3 and TRBJ2-1, with TRBD2 identical over 7 bases. The germline V gene has CDR1 SGHTA and CDR2 FQGTGA. This CDR3 region has 14 residues. With V trimmed by 2 bases and J by 9 bases, 7 bases remained unmatched. The CDR3 region is CASSLRSGGVEQFF. The CDR3, as DNA: TGTGCCAGCAGCTTACGGTCGGGGGGTGTTGAGCAGTTCTTC. Full variable domain (remainder filled in from reference TRBV7-3 and TRBJ2-1): GAGVSQTPSNKVTEKGKYVELRCDPISGHTALYWYRQSLGQGPEFLIYFQGTGAADDSGLPNDRFFAVRPEGSVSTLKIQRTERGDSAVYLCASSLRSGGVEQFFGPGTRLTVL.

The V and J genes are TRBV5-1 and TRBJ2-3; the match to TRBD1 covers 7 bases. The CDR3 consists of 15 residues. Germline loops: CDR1 SGHRS, CDR2 YFSETQ. The J segment lost 3 bases and the V segment lost 0 bases, leaving 4 bases of the junction unmatched. CDR3 sequence (DNA): TGCGCCAGCAGCTTGGAAGGGGGCAAGACAGATACGCAGTATTTT. Amino acids: CASSLEGGKTDTQYF.

The chain joins TRBV7-9 to TRBJ1-4, with 8 bases lining up with TRBD1. CDR1 is SEHNR and CDR2 is FQNEAQ in the germline V gene (reference sequence). The CDR3 sequence is 12 residues long. V was pared by 9 bases and J by 5 bases, with 2 bases of the junction left unmatched. The CDR3 DNA reads TGTGCCAGGGACAGGGAAAATGAAAAACTGTTTTTT. Amino acids: CARDRENEKLFF.

The chain combines TRBV4-2 with TRBJ2-4; D possibly corresponds to TRBD2 (6 bases). The CDR3 sequence is 18 residues long. CDR1 LGHNA and CDR2 YNFKEQ come from the germline V gene. V lost 0 bases, J lost 0 bases, and 15 bases lay in between. Written as DNA, the CDR3 is TGTGCCAGCAGCCAAGAGGGGGTTAGCGGACTAGCCAAAAACATTCAGTACTTC. Protein product: CASSQEGVSGLAKNIQYF.